This T cell receptor (beta chain) originates from a study of T cell repertoires in enteric fever (dated by TCRdb to the late 2010s). Concerning the study at large: The study reconstructed the Salmonella-specific repertoire of circulating effector CD4+ T cells from volunteers experimentally challenged with Salmonella Typhi or Paratyphi A. Circulating effector CD4+ T cells that responded to Salmonella infection were identified with mass cytometry. Tetramers loaded with CdtB(105-125) peptide variants (SP110Y, ST110H) were used to stain T cells, including ex vivo. The researchers paired unbiased single-cell cloning with mass cytometry, and they also applied T cell receptor sequencing alongside live fluorescence barcoding. Overall study outcomes, separate from this receptor: Accumulation of T cells not cross-reacting between serovars appeared to be driven by single amino acid variations in the immunodominant proteins CdtB and PhoN. S. Typhi- and S. Paratyphi A-specific immunodominant T cell antigens were identified as HlyE and CdtB, respectively. Expanded clonotypes included cross-reactive responses against distantly related Salmonella serovars and clones recognizing antigens unique to S. Typhi or S. Paratyphi A.

With regard to this clonotype: What this receptor recognizes is not known. The input lacks base qualities; no much larger clone sits a single base away.

TCRdb shows the sequencer as Illumina MiSeq. TCRdb reprocessed the public reads (quality trimming at Q25 with fastp, clone calling with MiXCR) and kept in-frame beta chains. Rows with a matching CDR3 protein are joined into one entry that keeps the most common DNA and genes. Across this sample there are approximately 1,600 distinct CDR3 sequences, with 35% to 40% seen only once. The ten largest account for 15% to 20% of the sample. CDR3 length: 14 amino acids, cysteine to phenylalanine. Only CDR3 DNA is held: 42 bases, read in frame from base 1. CDR1 and CDR2 are drawn from the germline V gene: SGHRS, YFSETQ. Relative to germline, V is 0 bases shorter and J is 1 base shorter, with 7 bases between their ends.

The V and J segments used are TRBV5-1 and TRBJ1-1; the D gene is unclear. This clonotype was obtained from a human donor with Salmonella enteric fever, either typhoid or paratyphoid (not recorded which). Source material: CCR7- CD38- CD4+ T cells from PBMCs. The base sequence is TGCGCCAGCAGCTTGGGACCTACGAACACTGAAGCTTTCTTT. This encodes CASSLGPTNTEAFF. With the portions outside the CDR3 filled from the reference TRBV5-1 and TRBJ1-1 genes, the complete variable region becomes KAGVTQTPRYLIKTRGQQVTLSCSPISGHRSVSWYQQTPGQGLQFLFEYFSETQRNKGNFPGRFSGRQFSNSRSEMNVSTLELGDSALYLCASSLGPTNTEAFFGQGTRLTVV.